These T cell receptor beta chains were read from a single sample in a study of blood T cell repertoires in COVID-19. This table comes from immunoSEQ multiplex PCR, and its TCRdb copy is limited to in-frame clones, with some not included. The profile covers roughly 300,000 clones, with about 90% appearing a single time and approximately 8.1% taken by the ten largest. The sample consisted of peripheral blood. These receptors were collected from a woman aged 50 to 60 who had recovered from COVID-19. The CDR3 runs from the conserved cysteine through the conserved F or W. The D gene is left open where the match is weak. Clone size appears in some rows only: once, few, many, or a class for an expanded clone.

D gene: .; J gene: TRBJ2-1; clone size: few; V gene: TRBV6-5; CDR3 DNA: TGTGCCAGCAGTTTGCCAGTTGGCAATGAGCAGTTCTTC; CDR3 protein: CASSLPVGNEQFF
D gene: .; J gene: TRBJ2-7; clone size: once; V gene: TRBV7-2; CDR3 DNA: TGTGCCAGCAGCTTAGTGGGGAGCTCCTACGAGCAGTACTTC; CDR3 protein: CASSLVGSSYEQYF
D gene: TRBD2; J gene: TRBJ2-4; clone size: .; V gene: TRBV18; CDR3 DNA: TGTGCCAGCTCACCGTTAGCGGGAGGGACCAAAAACATTCAGTACTTC; CDR3 protein: CASSPLAGGTKNIQYF
D gene: .; J gene: TRBJ2-1; clone size: .; V gene: TRBV5-8; CDR3 DNA: TGTGCCAGCAGCTTGGCCGGGATGTCCTACAATGAGCAGTTCTTC; CDR3 protein: CASSLAGMSYNEQFF
D gene: .; J gene: TRBJ1-5; clone size: .; V gene: TRBV28; CDR3 DNA: TGTGCCAGCAGTTTATCCGGACAGACTAATCAGCCCCAGCATTTT; CDR3 protein: CASSLSGQTNQPQHF
D gene: .; J gene: TRBJ1-1; clone size: .; V gene: TRBV10-3; CDR3 DNA: TGTGCCATCAGTGACGGGTTTGCGAACACTGAAGCTTTCTTT; CDR3 protein: CAISDGFANTEAFF
D gene: .; J gene: TRBJ2-5; clone size: .; V gene: TRBV6-2/TRBV6-3; CDR3 DNA: TGTGCCAGCAGTTCTACTCAGGGGTTAGAGACCCAGTACTTC; CDR3 protein: CASSSTQGLETQYF
D gene: .; J gene: TRBJ2-5; clone size: .; V gene: TRBV14; CDR3 DNA: TGTGCCAGCAGCCCGCGGGTAGGAGAGACCCAGTACTTC; CDR3 protein: CASSPRVGETQYF
D gene: .; J gene: TRBJ1-2; clone size: .; V gene: TRBV2; CDR3 DNA: TGTGCCAGCAGTCTGGACAGCATCTATGGCTACACCTTC; CDR3 protein: CASSLDSIYGYTF
D gene: TRBD1; J gene: TRBJ1-1; clone size: once; V gene: TRBV19; CDR3 DNA: TGTGCCATAAGAGCCGGGACAGGGCTTGGTGAAGCTTTCTTT; CDR3 protein: CAIRAGTGLGEAFF
D gene: .; J gene: TRBJ2-4; clone size: .; V gene: TRBV6-6; CDR3 DNA: TGTGCCAGCAGTGTACGGAGGGCAGCCAAAAACATTCAGTACTTC; CDR3 protein: CASSVRRAAKNIQYF
D gene: .; J gene: TRBJ2-7; clone size: .; V gene: TRBV4-2; CDR3 DNA: TGTGCCAGCAGCCAAGATCTCGGACAGATTTACGAGCAGTACTTC; CDR3 protein: CASSQDLGQIYEQYF
D gene: .; J gene: TRBJ1-1; clone size: .; V gene: TRBV28; CDR3 DNA: TGTGCCAGCCGGGGTGGCGGCACTGAAGCTTTCTTT; CDR3 protein: CASRGGGTEAFF
D gene: .; J gene: TRBJ1-1; clone size: .; V gene: TRBV9; CDR3 DNA: TGTGCCAGCAGCGTGCAGTTGAACACTGAAGCTTTCTTT; CDR3 protein: CASSVQLNTEAFF
D gene: .; J gene: TRBJ2-5; clone size: .; V gene: TRBV10-1; CDR3 DNA: TGCGCCAGCAGCCCAACAGGGAGACAAGAGACCCAGTACTTC; CDR3 protein: CASSPTGRQETQYF
D gene: TRBD1; J gene: TRBJ1-2; clone size: .; V gene: TRBV4-1; CDR3 DNA: TGCGCCAGCAGCCAAGAGACAGGGTATGGCTACACCTTC; CDR3 protein: CASSQETGYGYTF
D gene: .; J gene: TRBJ2-1; clone size: .; V gene: TRBV3-1/TRBV3-2; CDR3 DNA: TGTGCCAGCAGCCAAGATGAGGACACTGAGCAGTTCTTC; CDR3 protein: CASSQDEDTEQFF
D gene: .; J gene: TRBJ1-2; clone size: .; V gene: TRBV3-1/TRBV3-2; CDR3 DNA: TGTGCCAGCAGCCAAGGGGACTCTGCTAACTATGGCTACACCTTC; CDR3 protein: CASSQGDSANYGYTF
D gene: .; J gene: TRBJ1-1; clone size: .; V gene: TRBV19; CDR3 DNA: TGTGCCAGTAGCCCCGATCCGCCGGGGAACACTGAAGCTTTCTTT; CDR3 protein: CASSPDPPGNTEAFF
D gene: TRBD2; J gene: TRBJ2-5; clone size: .; V gene: TRBV11-2; CDR3 DNA: TGTGCCAGCAGCTTAATGGGACTAGCGGGGGAGACCCAGTACTTC; CDR3 protein: CASSLMGLAGETQYF
D gene: .; J gene: TRBJ1-5; clone size: .; V gene: TRBV2; CDR3 DNA: TGTGCCAGCAGCGGTCCGAACCAGCCCCAGCATTTT; CDR3 protein: CASSGPNQPQHF
D gene: .; J gene: TRBJ1-1; clone size: .; V gene: TRBV24-1; CDR3 DNA: TGTGCCACCAGTGATCGGGGCACTGAAGCTTTCTTT; CDR3 protein: CATSDRGTEAFF
D gene: TRBD1; J gene: TRBJ2-1; clone size: .; V gene: TRBV7-2; CDR3 DNA: TGTGCCAGCGGCTCGGACAGGACGTCCTACAATGAGCAGTTCTTC; CDR3 protein: CASGSDRTSYNEQFF
D gene: TRBD2; J gene: TRBJ2-2; clone size: .; V gene: TRBV3-1/TRBV3-2; CDR3 DNA: TGTGCCAGCAGAAATAGCGGGGCGGACACCGGGGAGCTGTTTTTT; CDR3 protein: CASRNSGADTGELFF
D gene: TRBD1; J gene: TRBJ2-7; clone size: few; V gene: TRBV7-9; CDR3 DNA: TGTGCCAGCAGCTTAATAAACCGGGACAGAGCGTACTTC; CDR3 protein: CASSLINRDRAYF
D gene: TRBD1; J gene: TRBJ2-5; clone size: .; V gene: TRBV6-6; CDR3 DNA: TGTGCCAGCAGTGGGGACAGGGGGTATCAGAAGACCTACTTC; CDR3 protein: CASSGDRGYQKTYF
D gene: .; J gene: TRBJ1-5; clone size: few; V gene: TRBV28; CDR3 DNA: TGTGCCAGCAGTTTACCTGATGCGCAGGGCCGCAATCAGCCCCAGCATTTT; CDR3 protein: CASSLPDAQGRNQPQHF
D gene: .; J gene: TRBJ2-2; clone size: .; V gene: TRBV5-4; CDR3 DNA: TGTGCCAGCAGCTTGACAGCCACCGGGGAGCTGTTTTTT; CDR3 protein: CASSLTATGELFF
D gene: TRBD2; J gene: TRBJ2-3; clone size: .; V gene: TRBV30; CDR3 DNA: TGTGCCTGGAGTTTAGCGGGGGGGAGCACAGATACGCAGTATTTT; CDR3 protein: CAWSLAGGSTDTQYF
D gene: .; J gene: TRBJ2-7; clone size: few; V gene: TRBV7-2; CDR3 DNA: TGTGCCAGCAGGGGGCCTCGTCTCGAGCAGTACTTC; CDR3 protein: CASRGPRLEQYF
D gene: TRBD1; J gene: TRBJ2-7; clone size: .; V gene: TRBV5-5; CDR3 DNA: TGTGCCAGCAGCTGGACAGGGTTGGGGAGCTACGAGCAGTACTTC; CDR3 protein: CASSWTGLGSYEQYF
D gene: .; J gene: TRBJ2-1; clone size: .; V gene: TRBV5-6; CDR3 DNA: TGTGCCAGCAGCTTCAGGGGTGCTGACTACAATGAGCAGTTCTTC; CDR3 protein: CASSFRGADYNEQFF
D gene: TRBD1; J gene: TRBJ1-1; clone size: .; V gene: TRBV11-2; CDR3 DNA: TGTGCCAGCAGCTTAGATCGGGACAGGGAAGCTTTCTTT; CDR3 protein: CASSLDRDREAFF
D gene: TRBD1; J gene: TRBJ2-2; clone size: .; V gene: TRBV7-2; CDR3 DNA: TGTGCCAGCAGCCCAGGACAGGGGTACACCGGGGAGCTGTTTTTT; CDR3 protein: CASSPGQGYTGELFF
D gene: TRBD1; J gene: TRBJ1-1; clone size: .; V gene: TRBV18; CDR3 DNA: TGTGCCAGCTCAGTGGGGACAGGGAGGACTGAAGCTTTCTTT; CDR3 protein: CASSVGTGRTEAFF
D gene: .; J gene: TRBJ1-1; clone size: .; V gene: TRBV28; CDR3 DNA: TGTGCCAGCAGTTTAGCGCAGGGCGGGGTGCATGAAGCTTTCTTT; CDR3 protein: CASSLAQGGVHEAFF
D gene: .; J gene: TRBJ2-1; clone size: once; V gene: TRBV7-6; CDR3 DNA: TGTGCCAGCAGCTTAGTAGCCAGCGGGCTTAACAATGAGCAGTTCTTC; CDR3 protein: CASSLVASGLNNEQFF
D gene: .; J gene: TRBJ1-3; clone size: .; V gene: TRBV5-5; CDR3 DNA: TGTGCCAGCAGCTCCTCAGGGGTTCGTGGAAACACCATATATTTT; CDR3 protein: CASSSSGVRGNTIYF
D gene: .; J gene: TRBJ1-1; clone size: .; V gene: TRBV3-1/TRBV3-2; CDR3 DNA: TGTGCCAGCAGCCAAGAAAGCGCCGGGAGCACTGAAGCTTTCTTT; CDR3 protein: CASSQESAGSTEAFF
D gene: .; J gene: TRBJ2-4; clone size: .; V gene: TRBV13; CDR3 DNA: TGTGCCAGCAGCTTAAGTTCAGGGCGCGACATTCAGTACTTC; CDR3 protein: CASSLSSGRDIQYF
D gene: .; J gene: TRBJ1-1; clone size: .; V gene: TRBV7-9; CDR3 DNA: TGTGCCAGCAGCTTTTCGGTGAACACTGAAGCTTTCTTT; CDR3 protein: CASSFSVNTEAFF
D gene: TRBD1; J gene: TRBJ1-6; clone size: .; V gene: TRBV7-8; CDR3 DNA: TGTGCCAGCAGCTTAACGGGACAGGTGATTTCACCCCTCCACTTT; CDR3 protein: CASSLTGQVISPLHF
D gene: .; J gene: TRBJ2-2; clone size: once; V gene: TRBV10-2; CDR3 DNA: TGCGCCAGCCGACAGGGGAGGGACACCGGGGAGCTGTTTTTT; CDR3 protein: CASRQGRDTGELFF
D gene: TRBD1; J gene: TRBJ2-1; clone size: .; V gene: TRBV6-6; CDR3 DNA: TGTGCCAGCAGAAATGGGGACAGGGGGCTGTGGAATGAGCAGTTCTTC; CDR3 protein: CASRNGDRGLWNEQFF
D gene: .; J gene: TRBJ1-2; clone size: .; V gene: TRBV2; CDR3 DNA: TGTGCCAGCAGTGGGGAGCCCCCTTACTATGGCTACACCTTC; CDR3 protein: CASSGEPPYYGYTF
D gene: .; J gene: TRBJ2-3; clone size: .; V gene: TRBV7-2; CDR3 DNA: TGTGCCAGCAGCTTGGTCTTAGGCACAGATACGCAGTATTTT; CDR3 protein: CASSLVLGTDTQYF
D gene: .; J gene: TRBJ1-3; clone size: .; V gene: TRBV4-1; CDR3 DNA: TGCGCCAGCAGCCAAGGCCAGACAGCCTCTGGAAACACCATATATTTT; CDR3 protein: CASSQGQTASGNTIYF
D gene: .; J gene: TRBJ2-5; clone size: .; V gene: TRBV7-9; CDR3 DNA: TGTGCCAGCAGCAGTGCGGGACAGCAAGAGACCCAGTACTTC; CDR3 protein: CASSSAGQQETQYF
D gene: .; J gene: TRBJ2-5; clone size: .; V gene: TRBV27; CDR3 DNA: TGTGCCAGCAGTGGGGGGACAGCCCAAGAGACCCAGTACTTC; CDR3 protein: CASSGGTAQETQYF
D gene: .; J gene: TRBJ2-2; clone size: .; V gene: TRBV7-2; CDR3 DNA: TGTGCCAGCAGCTTAGGAGGGGGTGCCGCCGGGGAGCTGTTTTTT; CDR3 protein: CASSLGGGAAGELFF
D gene: TRBD1; J gene: TRBJ1-2; clone size: few; V gene: TRBV2; CDR3 DNA: TGTGCCAGCAGCGCACGTGACAGGGATAACTATGGCTACACCTTC; CDR3 protein: CASSARDRDNYGYTF
D gene: TRBD1; J gene: TRBJ2-7; clone size: .; V gene: TRBV2; CDR3 DNA: TGTGCCAGCAGTGAAGGGAGGACAGGCGACGAGCAGTACTTC; CDR3 protein: CASSEGRTGDEQYF
D gene: TRBD1; J gene: TRBJ1-1; clone size: .; V gene: TRBV28; CDR3 DNA: TGTGCCAGCAGTTTCAGGGGGCGGGGGAACACTGAAGCTTTCTTT; CDR3 protein: CASSFRGRGNTEAFF
D gene: TRBD1; J gene: TRBJ2-7; clone size: once; V gene: TRBV28; CDR3 DNA: TGTGCCAGCAGACTCGACAGGGTCTCCTACGAGCAGTACTTC; CDR3 protein: CASRLDRVSYEQYF
D gene: TRBD1; J gene: TRBJ2-7; clone size: .; V gene: TRBV7-2; CDR3 DNA: TGTGCCAGCAGCTTAGGGCTAGGGGTGGGGACAGGTTTTTACGAGCAGTACTTC; CDR3 protein: CASSLGLGVGTGFYEQYF
D gene: TRBD1; J gene: TRBJ1-2; clone size: .; V gene: TRBV11-2; CDR3 DNA: TGTGCCAGCAGCCCCGGGACAGGCAATATTGGGGACTATGGCTACACCTTC; CDR3 protein: CASSPGTGNIGDYGYTF
D gene: .; J gene: TRBJ1-1; clone size: .; V gene: TRBV6-6; CDR3 DNA: TGTGCCAGCAGTTACCCCGGGGTGGTACTGAACACTGAAGCTTTCTTT; CDR3 protein: CASSYPGVVLNTEAFF
D gene: TRBD2; J gene: TRBJ2-5; clone size: .; V gene: TRBV5-5; CDR3 DNA: TGTGCCAGCAGCGGAAGGACTAGCCAAGAGACCCAGTACTTC; CDR3 protein: CASSGRTSQETQYF
D gene: TRBD2; J gene: TRBJ2-4; clone size: .; V gene: TRBV5-6; CDR3 DNA: TGTGCCAGCAGCTTTCTTTATGGTAGCGGGAGCTTAGCCAAAAACATTCAGTACTTC; CDR3 protein: CASSFLYGSGSLAKNIQYF
D gene: TRBD2; J gene: TRBJ2-1; clone size: .; V gene: TRBV7-6; CDR3 DNA: TGTGCCAGCAGCTTAGATTCGGGACTAGCGGGCAATGAGCAGTTCTTC; CDR3 protein: CASSLDSGLAGNEQFF